Sequencing of this T cell receptor beta chain was carried out in a study of blood T cell repertoires in COVID-19. The overall study: COVID-19 samples collected from the United States, Italy and Spain covered acute and convalescent phases. Sources were T cells, B-cell-depleted T cells, or PBMCs; the material itself was cDNA or gDNA.

In the original analysis: Nucleated cell counts were estimated from reference gene primer amplification. Here immunoSEQ multiplex PCR was the method, and the copy in TCRdb shows in-frame clones only, minus some. V and J calls and clone size are as listed in that table; D and trimming were resolved from the DNA. The sample records around 250,000 clones, about 91% being singletons. Germline V lookup: CDR1 SGHRS, CDR2 YFSETQ. The CDR3 length is 14 residues. V lost 5 bases to trimming and J lost 2 bases; unmatched junction nucleotides: 5. The specimen sequenced was PBMCs or T cells enriched from blood (not recorded which). The chain combines TRBV5-1 with TRBJ2-3, with 7 bases matching TRBD1. The TCR originated in a human donor in a cohort exposed to, infected with or recovered from COVID-19 (not recorded which). The donor label of this sample is uncertain. The CDR3 DNA reads as TGCGCCAGCAGGAGGACAGGCGACACAGATACGCAGTATTTT. Translation: CASRRTGDTDTQYF.